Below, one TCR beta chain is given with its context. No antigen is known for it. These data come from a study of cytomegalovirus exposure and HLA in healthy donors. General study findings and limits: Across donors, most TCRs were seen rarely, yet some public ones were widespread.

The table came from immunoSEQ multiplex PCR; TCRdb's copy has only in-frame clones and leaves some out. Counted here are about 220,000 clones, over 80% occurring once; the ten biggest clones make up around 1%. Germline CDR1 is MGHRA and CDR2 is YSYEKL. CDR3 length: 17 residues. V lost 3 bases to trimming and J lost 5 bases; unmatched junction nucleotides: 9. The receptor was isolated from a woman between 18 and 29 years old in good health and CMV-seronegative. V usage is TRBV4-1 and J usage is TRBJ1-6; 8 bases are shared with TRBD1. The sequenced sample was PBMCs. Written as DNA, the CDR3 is TGCGCCAGCAGCCAGACGGACAGGGTCGGTAATAATTCACCCCTCCACTTT. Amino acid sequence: CASSQTDRVGNNSPLHF.